This T cell receptor (beta chain) was recorded in a study of T cell responses to AZD1222 COVID-19 vaccine. Combined were second doses at about 4 or about 12 weeks. Remarks on this clone: Its antigen is undetermined.

Germline V gene lookup returns CDR1 GTSNPN and CDR2 SVGIG (reference sequence). Trimming stripped 2 bases from V and 3 bases from J, with 14 bases between. The CDR3 is made up of 15 amino acids. Assay used: immunoSEQ multiplex PCR; TCRdb lists only in-frame clones, some missing. This sample has fewer than 200,000 clones, with about 91% found just once. Study outcomes and limitations: The study sampled repertoires only after the peak T cell response. Donor demographics were predominantly white British with a female majority; clonal diversity may be underestimated. Regions left unmutated in variants are reportedly the target of nearly half of spike-specific TCRs.

The V call is TRBV30, the J call TRBJ1-5; the D is unclear. The receptor's source is an adult who received the AZD1222 COVID-19 vaccine. Material: peripheral blood, obtained 28 days after the second AZD1222 dose. The CDR3 here is CAWSPGRIPNQPQHF. The CDR3 coding sequence is TGTGCCTGGAGTCCTGGGAGGATTCCCAATCAGCCCCAGCATTTT.